The next 9 T cell receptor beta chains were all read from a single sample in a study of T cells in localized non-small cell lung cancer. Using immunoSEQ multiplex PCR, the repertoire was profiled, and TCRdb retains in-frame clones only, with some absent. There are under 35,000 clones in the sample; over 75% occur only once, and about 16% lies in the top ten. This material consisted of peripheral blood, taken before any cancer treatment. Source of these receptors: a male donor aged 60 or over with stage III squamous cell lung carcinoma.

The V and J genes are TRBV7-2 and TRBJ2-1; D is tentatively TRBD1 or TRBD2 (6 bases each). V was trimmed by 1 base and J by 9 bases, leaving 19 bases between them. This CDR3 has 16 amino acids. Germline CDR1 is SGHTA and CDR2 is FQGNSA. The CDR3 DNA reads TGTGCCAGCAGCTTAGGAATAGCGAGGGGGGATAGTGAGCAGTTCTTC. Translation: CASSLGIARGDSEQFF.

The rearrangement links TRBV19 to TRBJ1-1, with D possibly being TRBD1 (5 bases). This CDR3 region has 15 residues. Between the trimmed V and J ends, which lost 6 bases and 10 bases, there was a span of 24 bases. Germline V gives CDR1 LNHDA, CDR2 SQIVND (reference sequence). CDR3 amino acids: CASREGGANPLGAFF. As DNA, the CDR3 is TGTGCCAGTAGAGAAGGAGGGGCCAACCCCTTGGGAGCTTTCTTT.

The rearrangement uses TRBV10-3 and TRBJ2-3; D gene unclear. The V gene lost 0 bases and the J gene lost 3 bases, with 10 bases spanning the gap. CDR1 and CDR2 (germline): ENHRY, SYGVKD. The CDR3 covers 15 residues. This chain's CDR3 is CAISESNWGTDTQYF. The CDR3 bases are TGTGCCATCAGTGAGTCGAACTGGGGTACAGATACGCAGTATTTT.

The rearrangement uses TRBV5-1 and TRBJ2-1; TRBD1 aligns across 10 bases. CDR1 is SGHRS and CDR2 is YFSETQ in the germline V gene. The CDR3 contains 16 residues. With 4 bases clipped from V and 2 bases from J, the junction kept 6 bases outside the gene matches. The CDR3: CASSPPGTGAYNEQFF. The DNA for the CDR3 is TGCGCCAGCAGCCCGCCCGGGACAGGGGCCTACAATGAGCAGTTCTTC.

The chain has TRBV5-1 and TRBJ2-2, with D possibly being TRBD2 (6 bases). Germline loops: CDR1 SGHRS, CDR2 YFSETQ. Trimming removed 4 bases at V and 6 bases at J, with 10 bases between. The CDR3 consists of 13 residues. The DNA of the CDR3 is TGCGCCAGCAGCCAGGGACTCGCCGGGGAGCTGTTTTTT. This gives the protein CASSQGLAGELFF.

The J gene is TRBJ2-3, the V gene TRBV5-4; D unresolved. Trimming left V 0 bases short and J 0 bases short, with 5 bases between. The germline V gene has CDR1 SGHNT and CDR2 YYREEE (reference sequence). The CDR3 runs 14 residues. The DNA of the CDR3 is TGTGCCAGCAGCTTGGGCTCAAGCACAGATACGCAGTATTTT. This sequence encodes CASSLGSSTDTQYF. Combining the CDR3 with reference TRBV5-4 and TRBJ2-3 gives the whole variable domain ETGVTQSPTHLIKTRGQQVTLRCSSQSGHNTVSWYQQALGQGPQFIFQYYREEENGRGNFPPRFSGLQFPNYSSELNVNALELDDSALYLCASSLGSSTDTQYFGPGTRLTVL.

The chain couples TRBV2 to TRBJ1-4; the match to TRBD1 covers 8 bases. V shed 2 bases, J shed 6 bases, and the junction held 2 bases outside the gene matches. This CDR3 spans 14 amino acids. CDR1 and CDR2 (germline): SNHLY, FYNNEI. CDR3 sequence: CASSEQGADEKLFF. The CDR3 DNA reads TGTGCCAGCAGTGAACAGGGGGCGGATGAAAAACTGTTTTTT.

This clone was counted once. J is TRBJ2-7 and V is TRBV11-2; no clear D. Germline values: CDR1 SGHAT, CDR2 FQNNGV. This CDR3 is 15 amino acids long. Trimming removed 1 base at V and 1 base at J, with 11 bases between. The chain's CDR3 is CASSLADGYSYEQYF. The CDR3 bases are TGTGCCAGCAGCTTAGCCGACGGGTATTCCTACGAGCAGTACTTC.

The gene calls are TRBV29-1 and TRBJ2-3; 11 nucleotides align to TRBD2. The CDR3 runs to 14 residues. The germline V gene encodes CDR1 SQVTM and CDR2 ANQGSEA. Trimming removed 4 bases from V and 2 bases from J; junction bases left unmatched: 2. The CDR3 loop is CSVASGRITDTQYF. The CDR3 bases are TGCAGCGTTGCTAGCGGGAGGATCACAGATACGCAGTATTTT.